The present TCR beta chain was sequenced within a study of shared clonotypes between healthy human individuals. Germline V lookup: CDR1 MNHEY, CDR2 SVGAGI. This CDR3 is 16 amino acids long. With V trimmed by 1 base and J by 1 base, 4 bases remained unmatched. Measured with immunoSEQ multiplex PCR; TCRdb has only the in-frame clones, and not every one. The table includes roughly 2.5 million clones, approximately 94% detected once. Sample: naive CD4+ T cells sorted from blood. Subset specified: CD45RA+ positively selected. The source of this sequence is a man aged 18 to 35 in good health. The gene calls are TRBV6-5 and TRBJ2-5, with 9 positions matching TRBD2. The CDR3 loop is CASSYFATSGQETQYF. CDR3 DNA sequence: TGTGCCAGCAGTTACTTTGCGACTAGCGGCCAAGAGACCCAGTACTTC.